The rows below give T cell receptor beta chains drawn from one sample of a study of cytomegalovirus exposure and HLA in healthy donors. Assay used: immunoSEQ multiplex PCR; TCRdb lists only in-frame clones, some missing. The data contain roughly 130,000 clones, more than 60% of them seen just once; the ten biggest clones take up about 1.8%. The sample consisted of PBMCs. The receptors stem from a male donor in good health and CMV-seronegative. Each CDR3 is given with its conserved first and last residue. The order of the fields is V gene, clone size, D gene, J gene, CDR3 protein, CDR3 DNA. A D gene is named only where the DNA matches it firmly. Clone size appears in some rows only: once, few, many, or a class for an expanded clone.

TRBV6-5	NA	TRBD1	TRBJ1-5	CASSRGARGQPQHF	TGTGCCAGCAGCAGGGGGGCCCGCGGTCAGCCCCAGCATTTT
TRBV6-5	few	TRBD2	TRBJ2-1	CASSYSTSGGINEQFF	TGTGCCAGCAGTTACTCAACTAGCGGGGGGATAAATGAGCAGTTCTTC
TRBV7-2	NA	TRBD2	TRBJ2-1	CASSALAGGREQFF	TGTGCCAGCAGCGCACTAGCGGGGGGGCGCGAGCAGTTCTTC
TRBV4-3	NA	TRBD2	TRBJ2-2	CASSQGLAGRWELFF	TGCGCCAGCAGCCAGGGACTAGCCGGGAGGTGGGAGCTGTTTTTT
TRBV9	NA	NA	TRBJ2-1	CASSVGSGGSEQFF	TGTGCCAGCAGCGTAGGGTCTGGGGGGTCAGAGCAGTTCTTC
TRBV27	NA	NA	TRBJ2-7	CASAGADAYYEQYF	TGTGCCAGCGCGGGGGCAGACGCCTACTACGAGCAGTACTTC
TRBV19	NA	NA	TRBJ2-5	CASSIQASAETQYF	TGTGCCAGTAGTATACAGGCGTCCGCCGAGACCCAGTACTTC
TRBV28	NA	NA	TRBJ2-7	CASSPRGEPPYEQYF	TGTGCCAGCAGCCCAAGAGGAGAGCCTCCCTACGAGCAGTACTTC
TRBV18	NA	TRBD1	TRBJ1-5	CASSHGQGASNQPQHF	TGTGCCAGCTCACACGGACAGGGGGCTAGCAATCAGCCCCAGCATTTT
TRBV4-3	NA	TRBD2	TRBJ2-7	CASSQLRTSSLREQYF	TGCGCCAGCAGCCAGCTTAGGACTAGCTCCCTCCGCGAGCAGTACTTC